A selection of T cell receptor beta chains follows, all from one sample in a study of blood T cells in healthy people across ages. TCRdb passed the 5' RACE reads through MiXCR, listing each CDR3 protein once. This repertoire shows about 1.6 million distinct CDR3 sequences, approximately 32% found once; its top ten account for approximately 10%. Material: blood. These TCRs come from a woman in her 30s in good health. Both conserved end residues are part of each CDR3. D genes are given only for firm matches. Not all rows give a size; the values are once, few, many and, for expanded clones, a class.

J: TRBJ2-5
V: TRBV6-5
size: -
D: TRBD1
DNA: TGTGCCAGCAAACCGACAGGGGGCAAACAAGAGACCCAGTACTTC
CDR3: CASKPTGGKQETQYF

J: TRBJ2-7
V: TRBV6-1
size: few
D: TRBD1
DNA: TGTGCCAGCAGGGACAGGGCACTTGGGGAGCAGTACTTC
CDR3: CASRDRALGEQYF

J: TRBJ2-3
V: TRBV11-2
size: -
D: -
DNA: TGTGCCAGCAGCTTAGCTCGGTGGGGGTCCACAGATACGCAGTATTTT
CDR3: CASSLARWGSTDTQYF

J: TRBJ2-1
V: TRBV5-5
size: -
D: TRBD1
DNA: TGTGCCAGCAGCTTTTACCTTGCGGGACAGGGCAATAATGAGCAGTTCTTC
CDR3: CASSFYLAGQGNNEQFF

J: TRBJ1-2
V: TRBV20-1
size: -
D: -
DNA: TGCAGCGAATTTTCCGGGCGAGTTTATGGCTACACCTTC
CDR3: CSEFSGRVYGYTF

J: TRBJ2-1
V: TRBV5-1
size: -
D: -
DNA: TGCGCCAGCAGCTTTTTCGGGTCCTATGAGCAGTTCTTC
CDR3: CASSFFGSYEQFF

J: TRBJ2-1
V: TRBV7-2
size: few
D: -
DNA: TGTGCCAGCAGCTCGTATACGGCGTACAATGAGCAGTTCTTC
CDR3: CASSSYTAYNEQFF

J: TRBJ2-7
V: TRBV20-1
size: many
D: TRBD2
DNA: TGCAGTGCGCTTAGCGGGGGGGCAGAGAACGAGCAGTACTTC
CDR3: CSALSGGAENEQYF

J: TRBJ2-1
V: TRBV12-3/TRBV12-4
size: few
D: TRBD2
DNA: TGTGCCAGCAGTTCTTCACTAGCGGATTCCTACAATGAGCAGTTCTTC
CDR3: CASSSSLADSYNEQFF

J: TRBJ2-1
V: TRBV7-2
size: many
D: -
DNA: TGTGCCAGCGGCACCCCACCTTGGTTCGAAGAATACAATGAGCAGTTCTTC
CDR3: CASGTPPWFEEYNEQFF

J: TRBJ2-3
V: TRBV3-1
size: few
D: -
DNA: TGTGCCAGCAGCTACCTTGATCCGGCAGATACGCAGTATTTT
CDR3: CASSYLDPADTQYF

J: TRBJ2-7
V: TRBV4-1
size: many
D: -
DNA: TGCGCCAGCAGCCAGCGCCTGGGGTCTTTTTACGAGCAGTACTTC
CDR3: CASSQRLGSFYEQYF

J: TRBJ2-1
V: TRBV11-2
size: -
D: -
DNA: TGTGCCAGCAGCGCCGAAGGACTACTAAATGAGCAGTTCTTC
CDR3: CASSAEGLLNEQFF

J: TRBJ2-3
V: TRBV6-2/TRBV6-3
size: few
D: TRBD2
DNA: TGTGCCAGCAGTTACGGACTAGCGGACTACACAGATACGCAGTATTTT
CDR3: CASSYGLADYTDTQYF

J: TRBJ2-5
V: TRBV3-1
size: -
D: -
DNA: TGTGCCGGCAGCCAAGGAGGAGAGACCCAGTACTTC
CDR3: CAGSQGGETQYF

J: TRBJ1-2
V: TRBV28
size: few
D: -
DNA: TGTGCCAGCAGTACAGGGACCTACTATGGCTACACCTTC
CDR3: CASSTGTYYGYTF

J: TRBJ2-7
V: TRBV27
size: few
D: TRBD2
DNA: TGTGCCAGCAGTTTATCGACCGGGAGGGCCTCCTACGAGCAGTACTTC
CDR3: CASSLSTGRASYEQYF

J: TRBJ2-6
V: TRBV6-5
size: -
D: -
DNA: TGTGCCAGCAGTTACCTTGATGGGGCCAACGTCCTGACTTTC
CDR3: CASSYLDGANVLTF

J: TRBJ2-2
V: TRBV27
size: -
D: -
DNA: TGTGCCAGCAGTTGGTCCTACAACACCGGGGAGCTGTTTTTT
CDR3: CASSWSYNTGELFF

J: TRBJ2-7
V: TRBV5-1
size: once
D: TRBD2
DNA: TGCGCCAGCAGCTTGGCTGGCGGGAGGAGCTCCTACGTGCAGTACTTC
CDR3: CASSLAGGRSSYVQYF

J: TRBJ2-3
V: TRBV29-1
size: few
D: -
DNA: TGCAGCGGCAAAAGGGGGATTGGCACAGATACGCAGTATTTT
CDR3: CSGKRGIGTDTQYF

J: TRBJ2-7
V: TRBV12-3/TRBV12-4
size: many
D: -
DNA: TGTGCCAGCACCCTGAAGGGTCTTCCCTACGAGCAGTACTTC
CDR3: CASTLKGLPYEQYF

J: TRBJ2-3
V: TRBV3-1
size: many
D: -
DNA: TGTGCCAGCTCCTTAACCGCAGCCGGGGGAGATACGCAGTATTTT
CDR3: CASSLTAAGGDTQYF

J: TRBJ2-7
V: TRBV20-1
size: -
D: TRBD2
DNA: TGCAGTGCTACCGGGACTAGCGGGAGCTCCGAGCAGTACTTC
CDR3: CSATGTSGSSEQYF

J: TRBJ2-5
V: TRBV4-1
size: many
D: -
DNA: TGCGCCAGCAGCCAATCCTACACTGAGACCCAGTACTTC
CDR3: CASSQSYTETQYF

J: TRBJ2-7
V: TRBV7-2
size: many
D: -
DNA: TGTGCCAGCAGCTTCTCGGACGTTAACGAGCAGTACTTC
CDR3: CASSFSDVNEQYF

J: TRBJ1-5
V: TRBV6-6
size: -
D: -
DNA: TGTGCCAGCAGCCGGGACACAGGCAATCAGCCCCAGCATTTT
CDR3: CASSRDTGNQPQHF

J: TRBJ2-6
V: TRBV11-2
size: -
D: TRBD2
DNA: TGTGCCAGCGGGACTAGCGGGAGTACGGGGGCCAACGTCCTGACTTTC
CDR3: CASGTSGSTGANVLTF

J: TRBJ1-6
V: TRBV6-5
size: many
D: -
DNA: TGTGCCAGCAGTTACTCGACCCCTGGGAGTTCCTATAATTCACCCCTCCACTTT
CDR3: CASSYSTPGSSYNSPLHF

J: TRBJ2-1
V: TRBV5-5
size: -
D: -
DNA: TGTGCCAGCATCCCGGGGGCGGGAGTTTACAATGAGCAGTTCTTC
CDR3: CASIPGAGVYNEQFF

J: TRBJ2-2
V: TRBV2
size: -
D: TRBD2
DNA: TGTGCCAGCAGTGGTCGCGGGAGGAGTAACACCGGGGAGCTGTTTTTT
CDR3: CASSGRGRSNTGELFF

J: TRBJ2-5
V: TRBV10-3
size: few
D: TRBD2
DNA: TGTGCCATCAGTGAAACTAGCGGGAAAGAGACCCAGTACTTC
CDR3: CAISETSGKETQYF

J: TRBJ2-2
V: TRBV20-1
size: -
D: -
DNA: TGCAGTGCTATTAGAACCGGGGAGCTGTTTTTT
CDR3: CSAIRTGELFF

J: TRBJ2-2
V: TRBV27
size: few
D: TRBD2
DNA: TGTGCCAGCAGTTCCGGGACTAGCGGGCCGACCGGGGAGCTGTTTTTT
CDR3: CASSSGTSGPTGELFF

J: TRBJ2-7
V: TRBV4-1
size: -
D: TRBD2
DNA: TGCGCCAGCAGCCATCGGCTAGCGGGGGCCTTGTCCCACGAGCAGTACTTC
CDR3: CASSHRLAGALSHEQYF

J: TRBJ2-5
V: TRBV5-1
size: -
D: TRBD2
DNA: TGCGCCAGCAGCATTAGCGGGGGATCATCAGAGACCCAGTACTTC
CDR3: CASSISGGSSETQYF

J: TRBJ2-1
V: TRBV5-1
size: -
D: TRBD2
DNA: TGCGCCAGCAGCTTGGAGCCTAGCGGGTACAATGAGCAGTTCTTC
CDR3: CASSLEPSGYNEQFF

J: TRBJ2-7
V: TRBV29-1
size: many
D: -
DNA: TGCAGCGTTGAAGGGTCCACCGCCTACGAGCAGTACTTC
CDR3: CSVEGSTAYEQYF

J: TRBJ2-6
V: TRBV9
size: few
D: TRBD2
DNA: TGCGCCAGCAGCGTAACGACGGCCGGGGGAGGGTCTGGGGCCAACGTCCTGACTTTC
CDR3: CASSVTTAGGGSGANVLTF

J: TRBJ2-3
V: TRBV28
size: many
D: -
DNA: TGTGCCAGCACCCCGGCCGGGGGGCTAACAGATACGCAGTATTTT
CDR3: CASTPAGGLTDTQYF

J: TRBJ2-1
V: TRBV20-1
size: -
D: -
DNA: TGCAGTGCTAGCGGTCCGTTAGGCCACAATGAGCAGTTCTTC
CDR3: CSASGPLGHNEQFF

J: TRBJ2-1
V: TRBV4-1
size: -
D: -
DNA: TGCGCCAGCAACCACGCCAGCAGGTCCTACAATGAGCAGTTCTTC
CDR3: CASNHASRSYNEQFF

J: TRBJ1-2
V: TRBV6-1
size: -
D: -
DNA: TGTGCCAGCAGTGAAATCTTGAGTTCTGGGGGCTACACCTTC
CDR3: CASSEILSSGGYTF

J: TRBJ2-6
V: TRBV2
size: -
D: -
DNA: TGTGCCAGCAGAGTACACAGGGCTGGGGCCAACGTCCTGACTTTC
CDR3: CASRVHRAGANVLTF

J: TRBJ2-4
V: TRBV14
size: -
D: -
DNA: TGTGCCAGCAGCCAAGAAAGAGTAGGCGCCGCCTGGGCCAAAAACATTCAGTACTTC
CDR3: CASSQERVGAAWAKNIQYF

J: TRBJ2-3
V: TRBV27
size: -
D: TRBD2
DNA: TGTGCCAGCAGTTTATGGCTTAGCGGGAACACAGATACGCAGTGTTTT
CDR3: CASSLWLSGNTDTQCF

J: TRBJ1-5
V: TRBV7-2
size: few
D: -
DNA: TGTGCCAGCAGCCCTGGCCCCAACCGGCCCCAGCATTTT
CDR3: CASSPGPNRPQHF

J: TRBJ1-1
V: TRBV5-1
size: many
D: TRBD1
DNA: TGTGCCAGCAGTTTAGGGCAGGGGGAGACTGAAGCTTTCTTT
CDR3: CASSLGQGETEAFF

J: TRBJ2-2
V: TRBV11-2
size: -
D: -
DNA: TGTGCCAGCAGCCGGTGGCGGGCTAGCACCGGGGAGCTGTTTTTT
CDR3: CASSRWRASTGELFF